The 32 T cell receptor beta chains reported below all come from one sample, sequenced in a study of regulatory T cells in long-lasting Graves disease. With iRepertoire HTBI primers and Arm-PCR of CDR3 regions, TCR beta libraries were built. TCRdb re-called the multiplex PCR reads through MiXCR, storing one row per CDR3 protein. The repertoire has roughly 500,000 distinct CDR3 sequences, approximately 13% of them found once; the top ten carry roughly a tenth. As to time point: newly diagnosed GD, antithyroid drugs for less than 3 months. Making the TCR library involved RNA that had been extracted from PBMCs. This sample also appeared in a second study, on T cells in Graves' hyperthyroidism and ophthalmopathy.

The source was peripheral blood mononuclear cells (PBMCs), collected at new diagnosis, from a patient treated with antithyroid drugs. These receptors were obtained from a man in his thirties or forties with Graves disease.

At least ten counts were recorded for this clonotype. This sequence joins TRBV6-1 and TRBJ2-7; a weak D match, TRBD1 (5 bases). The germline gives CDR1 MNHNS, CDR2 SASEGT. V lost 8 bases, J lost 7 bases, and 15 bases lay in between. The CDR3 is 12 residues long. The CDR3 loop is CASAQGPGEQYF. The CDR3 DNA reads TGTGCCAGCGCTCAGGGTCCTGGAGAGCAGTACTTC.

This clonotype came up many times. The rearrangement uses TRBV6-1 and TRBJ1-1, with D tentatively TRBD1 (6 bases). The V gene lost 7 bases and the J gene lost 1 base, with 13 bases spanning the gap. Germline CDR1 MNHNS, CDR2 SASEGT. This CDR3 is built from 14 residues. DNA of the CDR3: TGTGCCAGCATCGAAGGACAGCAGAACACTGAAGCTTTCTTT. Translated: CASIEGQQNTEAFF.

This clonotype was seen repeatedly, ten times or more. The chain employs TRBV7-3 and TRBJ2-1, with a possible D match to TRBD2 (6 bases). The CDR3 spans 15 residues. Looked up from germline, CDR1 is SGHTA and CDR2 is FQGTGA. With 4 bases removed from V and 1 base from J, the gap between germline ends came to 11 bases. CDR3 coding DNA: TGTGCCAGCAGCTACCCGGGAGCGTCCTACAATGAGCAGTTCTTC. It translates to CASSYPGASYNEQFF.

The sample holds many counts of this clonotype. The chain is built from TRBV6-1 and TRBJ1-4, with TRBD1 as a possible D gene (5 bases). This CDR3 has 14 residues. V was clipped by 4 bases and J by 7 bases, with 13 bases between them. Germline CDR1 and CDR2: MNHNS and SASEGT. CDR3 protein: CASSGGDTGEKLFF. Written as DNA, the CDR3 is TGTGCCAGCAGTGGAGGGGATACCGGTGAAAAACTGTTTTTT.

On this clonotype itself: A single base separates this from a much larger clone, so it may be a read error. The rearrangement uses TRBV12-3 or TRBV12-4 and TRBJ2-7; possible D gene TRBD1, 7 bases. V was cut by 6 bases and J by 9 bases, with 18 bases left in between. The CDR3 contains 13 residues. The CDR3 coding sequence is TGTGCCAGCAGCACCTCAGGGGGTAGCGGGCAGTACTTC. Translation: CASSTSGGSGQYF.

This clonotype was counted ten times or more. The V call is TRBV12-3 or TRBV12-4, the J call TRBJ1-4; 7 bases map to TRBD1. V lost 5 bases to trimming and J lost 8 bases; unmatched junction nucleotides: 8. The CDR3 is 14 residues long. CDR3 residues: CASSHDRAREKLFF. Here the CDR3 DNA reads TGTGCCAGCAGTCACGACAGGGCGCGGGAAAAACTGTTTTTT.

The chain recombines TRBV19 with TRBJ2-1; TRBD2 agrees at 11 bases. There are 16 residues in the CDR3. V gave up 6 bases and J gave up 6 bases; unmatched junction bases: 10. Germline V gene sequence: CDR1 LNHDA, CDR2 SQIVND (reference sequence). The CDR3 region has the DNA TGTGCCAGTAGCAGAATAGCGGGAGGGCCCAGCAATGAGCAGTTCTTC. Translation gives CASSRIAGGPSNEQFF.

Concerning this clonotype itself: A far more abundant clone sits one base away, making this likely a read error. This chain connects TRBV27 to TRBJ2-1, with 11 bases matching TRBD2. V shed 6 bases and J 10 bases; nucleotides not matched to a gene: 11. Germline V gives CDR1 MNHEY, CDR2 SMNVEV (reference sequence). The CDR3 loop spans 15 amino acids. The CDR3 protein is CASSLTTSGSYEQFF. The CDR3 region has the DNA TGTGCCAGCAGCCTTACCACTAGCGGGAGTTACGAGCAGTTCTTC.

Details on this clonotype: Because the CDR3 is missing its conserved closing phenylalanine or tryptophan, this is likely a read error. The V gene is TRBV11-3, the J gene TRBJ2-5; 9 bases map to TRBD1. From germline, CDR1 is SGHNT and CDR2 YENEEA. CDR3 length equals 15 residues. With 5 bases clipped from V and 5 bases from J, the junction kept 9 bases outside the gene matches. CDR3 sequence (DNA): TGTGCCAGCAGCCCGGGGACAGGGTCTACGGAGACCCAGTACTAC. Translating gives CASSPGTGSTETQYY.

The chain employs TRBV5-8 and TRBJ2-7, with TRBD1 matching over 8 bases. Germline trimming cut 1 base from V and 3 bases from J; bases unmatched to any gene: 9. Germline CDR1 and CDR2: SGHTS and YDEGEE. This CDR3 comprises 16 residues. CDR3 amino acids: CASSLTRTGRYYEQYF. Written as DNA, the CDR3 is TGTGCCAGCAGCTTGACGAGGACAGGGAGATACTACGAGCAGTACTTC. Using reference TRBV5-8 and TRBJ2-7 for the parts outside the CDR3, the full variable domain is EAGVTQSPTHLIKTRGQQATLRCSPISGHTSVYWYQQALGLGLQFLLWYDEGEERNRGNFPPRFSGRQFPNYSSELNVNALELEDSALYLCASSLTRTGRYYEQYFGPGTRLTVT.

This clonotype was counted only a few times. The chain links TRBV20-1 to TRBJ2-7; TRBD2 matches at 11 bases. The CDR3 runs to 14 residues. J was trimmed by 4 bases and V by 3 bases; bases with no gene match: 5. The germline V gene encodes CDR1 DFQATT and CDR2 SNEGSKA (reference sequence). The CDR3 sequence: CSARTSGILYEQYF. CDR3 nucleotide sequence: TGCAGTGCTAGGACTAGCGGGATTTTGTACGAGCAGTACTTC.

The table lists this clonotype with many counts. The chain employs TRBV5-1 and TRBJ2-3; 10 bases agree with TRBD2. J lost 6 bases, V lost 4 bases, and 8 bases had no gene match. This CDR3 has 15 amino acids. CDR1 is SGHRS, CDR2 YFSETQ, per germline. The CDR3 nucleotides are TGCGCCAGCAGCCCGAGCGGGAGGGCCTCCGATACGCAGTATTTT. It codes for CASSPSGRASDTQYF. Looking up the rest from reference TRBV5-1 and TRBJ2-3 gives the full variable domain: KAGVTQTPRYLIKTRGQQVTLSCSPISGHRSVSWYQQTPGQGLQFLFEYFSETQRNKGNFPGRFSGRQFSNSRSEMNVSTLELGDSALYLCASSPSGRASDTQYFGPGTRLTVL.

This clonotype was detected many times. The chain recombines TRBV5-1 with TRBJ1-1; D unclear. Germline CDR1 and CDR2: SGHRS and YFSETQ. V lost 6 bases, J lost 0 bases, and 12 bases lay in between. The CDR3 is 14 amino acids. The CDR3 DNA follows: TGCGCCAGCAAGTTCGGGTTGCTGAACACTGAAGCTTTCTTT. Encoded protein: CASKFGLLNTEAFF. The full variable domain, its missing parts supplied by reference TRBV5-1 and TRBJ1-1, is KAGVTQTPRYLIKTRGQQVTLSCSPISGHRSVSWYQQTPGQGLQFLFEYFSETQRNKGNFPGRFSGRQFSNSRSEMNVSTLELGDSALYLCASKFGLLNTEAFFGQGTRLTVV.

Ten or more counts support this clonotype. This rearrangement joins TRBV2 to TRBJ2-7; D is perhaps TRBD2 (5 bases). Trimming took off 8 bases at V and 5 bases at J, with 19 bases between the two ends. The CDR3 has 14 amino acids. Germline values: CDR1 SNHLY, CDR2 FYNNEI. CDR3 DNA: TGTGCCAGCTTCCTGGAACGGGATCTCAACGAGCAGTACTTC. Amino acids: CASFLERDLNEQYF.

Many counts were recorded for this clonotype. The chain carries TRBV29-1 and TRBJ1-6; 7 bases line up with TRBD1. The CDR3 sequence is 13 residues long. Looked up from germline, CDR1 is SQVTM and CDR2 is ANQGSEA. Unmatched junction bases numbered 6, after V lost 4 bases and J lost 9 bases. For the CDR3, the DNA is TGCAGCGTTGCTGTCCAGGGGGGTTCACCCCTCCACTTT. Translating it yields CSVAVQGGSPLHF.

This clonotype was counted between two and nine times. The chain links TRBV5-1 to TRBJ2-6; the D gene is possibly TRBD2 (6 bases). CDR1 and CDR2 (germline): SGHRS, YFSETQ. Trimming left V 1 base short and J 4 bases short, with 12 bases between. There are 16 residues in the CDR3. CDR3 sequence (DNA): TGCGCCAGCAGCTTGTTCGGAGGGTTCGGGGCCAACGTCCTGACTTTC. Translation gives CASSLFGGFGANVLTF. Based on the CDR3 plus reference TRBV5-1 and TRBJ2-6, the full variable domain is KAGVTQTPRYLIKTRGQQVTLSCSPISGHRSVSWYQQTPGQGLQFLFEYFSETQRNKGNFPGRFSGRQFSNSRSEMNVSTLELGDSALYLCASSLFGGFGANVLTFGAGSRLTVL.

This sequence joins TRBV9 and TRBJ1-3; TRBD1 matches at 8 bases. This CDR3 is built from 16 residues. The V gene end was trimmed by 4 bases and the J gene end by 4 bases; junction bases not matched to a gene: 10. CDR1 is SGDLS, CDR2 YYNGEE, per germline. This CDR3 reads CASSTQGARSGNTIYF. CDR3 DNA sequence: TGTGCCAGCAGCACCCAGGGGGCGCGGTCGGGAAACACCATATATTTT. The whole variable domain, filled in from reference TRBV9 and TRBJ1-3, reads DSGVTQTPKHLITATGQRVTLRCSPRSGDLSVYWYQQSLDQGLQFLIQYYNGEERAKGNILERFSAQQFPDLHSELNLSSLELGDSALYFCASSTQGARSGNTIYFGEGSWLTVV.

Notes on this clonotype: Since a much larger clone is just one base distant, this may be a read error. Here the CDR3 omits its conserved ending phenylalanine or tryptophan, so a read error is the likely source. The chain has TRBV28 and TRBJ2-5; weak D call: TRBD1 (6 bases). From germline, CDR1 is MDHEN and CDR2 SYDVKM. CDR3 length: 13 amino acids. Trimming removed 8 bases at V and 5 bases at J, with 15 bases between. CDR3 bases: TGTGCCAGCCTCGGCAGGGGCGGTGAGACCCAGTACCTC. Translation: CASLGRGGETQYL.

This clonotype has more than one count but fewer than ten. The chain links TRBV29-1 to TRBJ2-3; TRBD1 matches 10 bases. The CDR3 is made up of 17 amino acids. CDR1 is SQVTM, CDR2 ANQGSEA, per germline. The J segment lost 0 bases and the V segment lost 7 bases, leaving 13 bases of the junction unmatched. The CDR3 DNA is TGCAGCGCCTCTGGACAGGGGGGAACCTCTAGCACAGATACGCAGTATTTT. Protein product: CSASGQGGTSSTDTQYF.

The J gene is TRBJ2-5, the V gene TRBV30; no firm D call. The CDR3 is made up of 13 amino acids. The V gene's germline CDR1 is GTSNPN and CDR2 SVGIG (reference sequence). V shed 2 bases and J shed 5 bases, with 12 bases lying between them. CDR3 loop: CAWSRSPRETQYF. The CDR3 region has the DNA TGTGCCTGGAGTAGGTCCCCTCGGGAGACCCAGTACTTC. Complete variable domain (other parts from reference TRBV30 and TRBJ2-5): SQTIHQWPATLVQPVGSPLSLECTVEGTSNPNLYWYRQAAGRGLQLLFYSVGIGQISSEVPQNLSASRPQDRQFILSSKKLLLSDSGFYLCAWSRSPRETQYFGPGTRLLVL.

The sample holds many counts of this clonotype. CDR3 amino acids: CASSWDITTGELFF. The CDR3 DNA follows: TGTGCCAGCAGCTGGGACATAACCACCGGGGAGCTGTTTTTT. The chain joins TRBV7-3 to TRBJ2-2; the D gene is possibly TRBD1 (6 bases). This CDR3 comprises 14 residues. CDR1 SGHTA and CDR2 FQGTGA come from the germline V gene. V was clipped by 4 bases and J by 4 bases, with 10 bases between them.

The gene calls are TRBV9 and TRBJ1-5; 8 bases map to TRBD1. CDR1 is SGDLS and CDR2 is YYNGEE in the germline V gene. Trimming took 2 bases from V and 7 from J; bases not matched to a gene: 14. The CDR3 is 17 residues long. CDR3 sequence: CASSVPGQADGRQPQHF. CDR3 nucleotides: TGTGCCAGCAGCGTCCCGGGACAGGCAGATGGGAGGCAGCCCCAGCATTTT.

Details on this clonotype: This may be a read error: a much more frequent sequence differs by one nucleotide. V is TRBV2 and J is TRBJ2-2; perhaps TRBD1 as D (5 bases). The ends were cut back, 4 bases at V and 4 bases at J, with 10 bases in the middle. Germline CDR1 reads SNHLY; CDR2 reads FYNNEI. The CDR3 runs 14 residues. CDR3 loop: CASSGARATGELFF. CDR3 DNA sequence: TGTGCCAGCAGTGGAGCCAGGGCCACCGGGGAGCTGTTTTTT.

This clonotype was seen a few times. Given a much more abundant clone one base away, this may be a read error. This CDR3 fails to terminate in the conserved phenylalanine or tryptophan, so it likely reflects a read error. The chain joins TRBV2 to TRBJ2-6; D is possibly TRBD2 (7 bases). Looked up from germline, CDR1 is SNHLY and CDR2 is FYNNEI. V was shortened by 6 bases and J by 0 bases, with 18 bases between the two germline ends. The CDR3 contains 18 residues. CDR3 coding DNA: TGTGCCAGCAGCAACCCGGTCGGGGGGCCCTCTGGGGCCAACGTCCTGACTTCC. This translates into CASSNPVGGPSGANVLTS.

This clonotype was found many times. This chain uses TRBV28 with TRBJ1-6; D perhaps matches TRBD1 (5 bases). Germline CDR1 is MDHEN and CDR2 is SYDVKM. The V gene lost 7 bases and the J gene lost 5 bases, with 12 bases spanning the gap. CDR3 length equals 14 residues. The chain's CDR3 is CASTLGQDNSPLHF. The CDR3 DNA follows: TGTGCCAGCACCCTAGGACAAGATAATTCACCCCTCCACTTT.

The V and J genes are TRBV30 and TRBJ2-2; D gene unclear. Trimming removed 3 bases at V and 1 base at J, with 6 bases between. The CDR3 covers 13 residues. The germline V gene has CDR1 GTSNPN and CDR2 SVGIG (reference sequence). The CDR3 bases are TGTGCCTGGAGAAATAGGAACACCGGGGAGCTGTTTTTT. Amino acids: CAWRNRNTGELFF. The whole variable domain, filled in from reference TRBV30 and TRBJ2-2, reads SQTIHQWPATLVQPVGSPLSLECTVEGTSNPNLYWYRQAAGRGLQLLFYSVGIGQISSEVPQNLSASRPQDRQFILSSKKLLLSDSGFYLCAWRNRNTGELFFGEGSRLTVL.

This clonotype was counted ten times or more. The chain links TRBV20-1 to TRBJ1-1; 10 bases align to TRBD1. V trimming: 3 bases; J trimming: 3 bases; junction bases outside the gene matches: 13. The germline V gene encodes CDR1 DFQATT and CDR2 SNEGSKA (reference sequence). This CDR3 is built from 17 residues. For the CDR3, the DNA is TGCAGTGCTAGCGGCCCGGGACAGGGGCAATGGTACACTGAAGCTTTCTTT. This gives the protein CSASGPGQGQWYTEAFF.

This clonotype appeared many times. The V call is TRBV10-3, the J call TRBJ1-1; D remains ambiguous. The CDR3 spans 14 residues. Germline values: CDR1 ENHRY, CDR2 SYGVKD. V was clipped by 2 bases and J by 0 bases, with 7 bases between them. CDR3 DNA: TGTGCCATCAGTGAGGGGGAAATGAACACTGAAGCTTTCTTT. Translating gives CAISEGEMNTEAFF.

This clonotype has just a few counts. With a much larger clone just one base away, this may be a read error. The chain's CDR3 is CASTGQETQYF. CDR3 DNA sequence: TGTGCCAGCACGGGACAAGAGACCCAGTACTTC. This rearrangement joins TRBV7-9 to TRBJ2-5, with D possibly being TRBD2 (5 bases). Per the germline V gene, CDR1 is SEHNR and CDR2 is FQNEAQ (reference sequence). V shed 7 bases and J shed 2 bases, with 5 bases lying between them. This CDR3 spans 11 amino acids.

This clonotype has a handful of counts. This chain joins TRBV11-2 and TRBJ1-6; tentatively, D is TRBD1 (5 bases). This CDR3 has 15 residues. The germline V and J ends were trimmed by 5 bases and 7 bases, with 15 bases remaining between them. Germline values: CDR1 SGHAT, CDR2 FQNNGV. The CDR3 reads CASSRHGPGNSPLHF. In nucleotides, the CDR3 is TGTGCCAGCAGCCGCCATGGCCCAGGGAATTCACCCCTCCACTTT.

In its sample, this clonotype was seen many times. The chain employs TRBV7-9 and TRBJ2-3; 9 nucleotides match TRBD2. Germline-derived CDR1 and CDR2 are SEHNR and FQNEAQ (reference sequence). Trimming removed 3 bases from V and 1 base from J; junction bases left unmatched: 2. The CDR3 totals 15 residues. The CDR3 sequence is CASSFRTSGTDTQYF. CDR3 DNA sequence: TGTGCCAGCAGCTTCAGGACTAGCGGCACAGATACGCAGTATTTT.

There are many counts of this clonotype. V gene TRBV30 combines with J gene TRBJ1-2; D gene ambiguous. CDR3 length: 15 residues. Trimming removed 2 bases from V and 3 bases from J, with 16 bases in between. Germline CDR1 is GTSNPN and CDR2 is SVGIG (reference sequence). CDR3 loop: CAWSPWTVDHYGYTF. The CDR3 DNA reads TGTGCCTGGAGTCCATGGACGGTGGATCACTATGGCTACACCTTC.